This TCR beta chain comes out of a study of CD8 T cells in ankylosing spondylitis. Whole-study results and caveats: About 8 highly homologous variants made up a TCR beta motif, and this motif appeared characteristic of ankylosing spondylitis blood. Both synovial fluid and blood in reactive arthritis had previously been reported to carry some motif variants.

There are a few counts of this clonotype. Antigen unknown. The CDR3 loop spans 13 amino acids. Germline-derived CDR1 and CDR2 are SQVTM and ANQGSEA. V lost 3 bases and J 3 bases, leaving 10 bases between the germline ends. Libraries for TCR beta were made by quantitative 5'-RACE with molecular barcodes. TCRdb processed the 5' RACE reads anew with MiXCR; each CDR3 protein has one entry. The table includes under 250,000 distinct CDR3 sequences, roughly 32% detected once. This receptor was identified in a male donor with ankylosing spondylitis or in good health (not recorded which). Material for sequencing was blood, either unsorted or a sorted T cell fraction (not recorded which). This chain links TRBV29-1 with TRBJ2-3, with D possibly called TRBD1 or TRBD2 (5 bases each). The CDR3 here is CSVEGVVTDTQYF. DNA of the CDR3: TGCAGCGTTGAGGGGGTTGTTACAGATACGCAGTATTTT.